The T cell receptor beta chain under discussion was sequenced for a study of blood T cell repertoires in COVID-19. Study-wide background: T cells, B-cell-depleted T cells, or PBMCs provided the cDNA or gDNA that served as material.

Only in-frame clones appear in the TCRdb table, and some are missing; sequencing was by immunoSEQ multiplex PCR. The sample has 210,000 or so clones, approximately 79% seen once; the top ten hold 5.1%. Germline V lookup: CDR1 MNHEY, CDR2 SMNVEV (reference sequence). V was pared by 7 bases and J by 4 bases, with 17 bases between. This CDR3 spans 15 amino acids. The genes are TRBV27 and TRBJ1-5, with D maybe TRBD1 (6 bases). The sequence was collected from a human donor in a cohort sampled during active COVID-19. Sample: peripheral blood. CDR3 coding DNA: TGTGCCAGCACTATGTCGGGGGGGGCAAATCAGCCCCAGCATTTT. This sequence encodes CASTMSGGANQPQHF.